A single sample is the source of the 3 T cell receptor beta chains below, sequenced in a study of graft-versus-host responses after intestinal transplantation. Measured with immunoSEQ multiplex PCR; TCRdb has only the in-frame clones, and not every one. The data hold some 100,000 clones, with less than 90% observed a single time. Their target antigens are unknown. Source: unstimulated CD4+ T cells sorted from spleen or lymph node cells, taken before transplant. These receptor sequences come from a human donor who was the organ donor for an intestinal transplant.

The chain uses TRBV5-1 and TRBJ2-7; D ambiguous. V lost 1 base and J lost 6, with 17 bases in between. The CDR3 extends over 15 amino acids. The germline gives CDR1 SGHRS, CDR2 YFSETQ. The CDR3 reads CASSLLMAYSGEQYF. CDR3 bases: TGCGCCAGCAGCTTGCTTATGGCCTACTCGGGCGAGCAGTACTTC. The variable domain in full, completed from reference TRBV5-1 and TRBJ2-7, reads KAGVTQTPRYLIKTRGQQVTLSCSPISGHRSVSWYQQTPGQGLQFLFEYFSETQRNKGNFPGRFSGRQFSNSRSEMNVSTLELGDSALYLCASSLLMAYSGEQYFGPGTRLTVT.

The genes are TRBV2 and TRBJ2-2; D unclear. V was shortened by 3 bases and J by 7 bases, with 9 bases between the two germline ends. Germline-derived CDR1 and CDR2 are SNHLY and FYNNEI. There are 13 residues in the CDR3. Written as DNA, the CDR3 is TGTGCCAGCAGTGATTTGGGAATCGGGGAGCTGTTTTTT. Residues: CASSDLGIGELFF.

The chain carries TRBV7-6 and TRBJ2-2; D may correspond to TRBD1 or TRBD2 (6 bases each). Germline V gene lookup returns CDR1 SGHVS and CDR2 FNYEAQ. The V end lost 3 bases, the J end lost 1 base, and 18 bases lay between the germline ends. The CDR3 totals 18 residues. The chain's CDR3 is CASSFEVNGGQNTGELFF. The CDR3 nucleotides are TGTGCCAGCAGCTTCGAAGTGAACGGGGGCCAGAACACCGGGGAGCTGTTTTTT.